This T cell receptor beta chain was captured by sequencing in a study of cytomegalovirus exposure and HLA in healthy donors. General observations from the study: TCR beta V- and J-gene trimming, according to a later analysis, was linked to a missense DCLRE1C variant. Three CMV-associated chains were confirmed in vitro to be specific for CMV antigens.

Researchers ran the PCR with 60 Vbeta and 13 Jbeta primers. TCRdb's table, derived via immunoSEQ multiplex PCR, lists solely in-frame clones and lacks some. The data hold around 110,000 clones, with 70% to 85% observed a single time. The CDR3 length is 15 residues. Trimming took off 3 bases at V and 4 bases at J, with 15 bases between the two ends. Germline-derived CDR1 and CDR2 are SNHLY and FYNNEI. Notes on this clone: Its antigen is unknown.

This receptor was taken from a boy aged 5-17 years in good health and CMV-seronegative. Sequenced input: PBMCs. The chain is built from TRBV2 and TRBJ1-2, with a tentative D call TRBD1 (6 bases). The CDR3 is CASSDTGGIGYGYTF. The CDR3 DNA is TGTGCCAGCAGTGATACGGGGGGCATCGGCTATGGCTACACCTTC.